The TCR beta chain described here comes from a study of blood T cell repertoires in COVID-19 (dated by TCRdb to 2020 to 2021). In terms of the full investigation: Samples covering the acute and convalescent phases of COVID-19 were provided by collaborators in the United States, Italy and Spain. The material from the prospective study consisted of cDNA or gDNA derived from T cells, B-cell-depleted T cells, or PBMCs. Subjects who had been exposed to COVID-19, were actively infected with it, or had recovered from it provided the deeply sampled blood TCRbeta repertoires that made up the dataset. A freely available public database, intended as a resource for researchers studying the immune response to SARS-CoV-2, is where the repertoires were released. The samples were drawn from two sources: the first 160 participants of the ongoing ImmuneRACE study, and 1,000 to 1,500 subjects contributed by 6 global collaborators. Sample metadata almost always included a de-identified subject ID, COVID-19 status, age in years and sex. HLA class I and class II types, where available, came from metadata supplied by the sample provider rather than from assay-based typing. Paper-wide results and their limitations: The amount of clinical and demographic metadata varied by source and participant and was provided uncurated.

Notes on this clone: Its target antigen remains unknown. No base qualities exist here, and no much larger clone lies one base off it.

The immunoSEQ Assay, a bias-controlled multiplex PCR, was used to amplify TCRbeta CDR3 regions from genomic DNA. Under the source paper's analysis protocol: Nucleated cell counts per sample were estimated from amplification of reference gene primers within the assay. Sequence reads were collapsed and filtered to measure the absolute abundance of every unique TCRbeta CDR3 rearrangement. For each sample, productive Simpson clonality was calculated as the square root of Simpson's diversity index over productive rearrangements. The immuneACCESS repertoire file appears here via TCRdb, limited to in-frame rearrangements. These files lack a portion of the clones; in checked studies, under half of the deficit traces to unresolved V genes, and the cause of the others is not known. V and J calls and clone size are those listed in that table; D and trimming were worked out from the DNA. This sample comprises hundreds of thousands of clones, around 90% of them detected only once. The ten largest clones represent around 1.7% of the sample.

Participants in the prospective study were aged about 18 to 95 years, lived in some 24 United States geographic areas, and enrolled through a virtual design. To assign participants to cohorts, the prospective study relied on clinical history that participants themselves reported in a screening survey and a study questionnaire. In the prospective study, whole blood, serum and a nasopharyngeal or oropharyngeal swab were collected from each participant by mobile phlebotomists. Over a roughly two-month period, participants in the prospective study had the option of providing additional blood draws and questionnaires. Prospective study blood samples were shipped either frozen or at room temperature before DNA extraction. According to the germline V gene, CDR1 reads MGHRA and CDR2 reads YSYEKL. V lost 10 bases and J lost 2 bases; the stretch between them is 18 bases long. Including the terminal cysteine and phenylalanine, the CDR3 comprises 14 residues. The read is trimmed to its CDR3 DNA, 42 bases read in frame from base 1.

The sample consisted of PBMCs or T cells enriched from blood (not recorded which). Recombination linked TRBV4-1 to TRBJ2-7; TRBD2 might be the D gene, on 6 matching bases. The clonotype was recovered from a young woman with acute COVID-19. The sequenced DNA is TGCGCCAATCTACCCAGGGCGGGGCCCTACGAGCAGTACTTC. Its translation is CANLPRAGPYEQYF.